This passage covers 14 T cell receptor beta chains from one sample sequenced in a study of early T cells in non-severe SARS-CoV-2 infection. TCRdb called the 5' RACE reads again in MiXCR, with one record for every CDR3 protein. The sample includes about 27,000 distinct CDR3 sequences, 2.9% of them seen just once. Input material: whole blood. All receptors derive from an adult who was a healthcare worker with PCR-confirmed SARS-CoV-2 infection or an uninfected control (not recorded which).

This clonotype was seen at least ten times. The chain is built from TRBV30 and TRBJ2-3; D unclear. The germline V gene encodes CDR1 GTSNPN and CDR2 SVGIG (reference sequence). The CDR3 is 19 amino acids. V was shortened by 3 bases and J by 0 bases, with 25 bases between the two germline ends. CDR3 in amino acids: CAWSGIHVRQSSSTDTQYF. The DNA for the CDR3 is TGTGCCTGGAGCGGAATCCATGTACGGCAGTCCTCTAGCACAGATACGCAGTATTTT.

This clonotype was seen more than once but under ten times. The chain combines TRBV4-1 with TRBJ1-1, with D perhaps TRBD1 (6 bases). Germline V gives CDR1 MGHRA, CDR2 YSYEKL. Trimming shortened V by 1 base and J by 1 base, and 16 bases separated the two germline ends. This CDR3 is built from 17 residues. CDR3 loop: CASSQVSPRTENTEAFF. The CDR3 DNA follows: TGCGCCAGCAGCCAAGTGAGTCCGAGGACAGAGAACACTGAAGCTTTCTTT.

This clonotype ranks as medium-sized. The V and J genes are TRBV7-9 and TRBJ1-5; D is ambiguous. CDR1 is SEHNR and CDR2 is FQNEAQ in the germline V gene (reference sequence). Between the trimmed V and J ends, which lost 4 bases and 6 bases, there was a span of 13 bases. This CDR3 comprises 14 residues. The CDR3 reads CASSSLDPSQPQHF. CDR3 in DNA: TGTGCCAGCAGCTCCTTAGATCCGAGTCAGCCCCAGCATTTT. The full variable domain, completed using reference TRBV7-9 and TRBJ1-5, is DTGVSQNPRHKITKRGQNVTFRCDPISEHNRLYWYRQTLGQGPEFLTYFQNEAQLEKSRLLSDRFSAERPKGSFSTLEIQRTEQGDSAMYLCASSSLDPSQPQHFGDGTRLSIL.

In its sample, this clonotype was seen many times. This chain connects TRBV27 to TRBJ2-4; D possibly matches TRBD1 or TRBD2 (5 bases each). CDR1 is MNHEY, CDR2 SMNVEV, per germline (reference sequence). The V end was cut by 1 base, the J end by 1 base, with 11 bases between. CDR3 length equals 16 residues. CDR3 coding DNA: TGTGCCAGCAGTTTATGGGGGTTTGGGGCCAAAAACATTCAGTACTTC. Translated: CASSLWGFGAKNIQYF.

In this sample, this clonotype turned up many times. This chain connects TRBV12-3 or TRBV12-4 to TRBJ1-1; D gene unclear. Trimming took 6 bases from V and 1 from J, leaving 12 bases between them. This CDR3 is 14 amino acids long. This CDR3 is CASRQARRNTEAFF. DNA of the CDR3: TGTGCCAGCAGACAAGCCAGAAGGAACACTGAAGCTTTCTTT.

At least ten counts were recorded for this clonotype. The chain links TRBV29-1 to TRBJ1-3, with a possible D match to TRBD1 (6 bases). This CDR3 spans 15 amino acids. V lost 7 bases, J lost 1 base, and 17 bases lay in between. The germline CDR1 and CDR2 sequences are SQVTM and ANQGSEA. The CDR3 protein is CSAGTVGASGNTIYF. CDR3 DNA sequence: TGCAGCGCGGGGACGGTGGGGGCATCTGGAAACACCATATATTTT.

This clonotype qualifies as medium-sized. J is TRBJ1-1 and V is TRBV27; possible D gene TRBD1, 5 bases. V was clipped by 2 bases and J by 3 bases, with 13 bases between them. CDR1 and CDR2 (germline): MNHEY, SMNVEV (reference sequence). CDR3 length equals 15 residues. The CDR3 DNA reads as TGTGCCAGCAGTTTACTCCCGGGACCCTACACTGAAGCTTTCTTT. Residues: CASSLLPGPYTEAFF.

At least ten counts were recorded for this clonotype. The rearrangement uses TRBV14 and TRBJ2-7; 10 bases match TRBD1. Losses at the gene ends were 1 base for V and 0 bases for J; bases not matched to a gene: 3. The CDR3 extends over 16 amino acids. Per the germline V gene, CDR1 is SGHDN and CDR2 is FVKESK. CDR3 bases: TGTGCCAGCAGCCAAGGGGGACAGGGGAGCTCCTACGAGCAGTACGTC. This translates into CASSQGGQGSSYEQYV.

This clonotype was found a few times. This chain connects TRBV29-1 to TRBJ1-1, with D possibly matching TRBD1 (5 bases). This CDR3 region has 12 residues. Germline CDR1 SQVTM, CDR2 ANQGSEA. The V end lost 6 bases, the J end lost 0 bases, and 8 bases lay between the germline ends. The CDR3 DNA reads as TGCAGCGTGGGACGGTTGAACACTGAAGCTTTCTTT. It is translated as CSVGRLNTEAFF.

A remark on this clonotype: A much bigger clone sits one base away, suggesting this may be a read error. The chain uses TRBV11-2 and TRBJ1-1, with unresolved D. CDR1 and CDR2 (germline): SGHAT, FQNNGV. The CDR3 runs 13 residues. The germline V and J ends were trimmed by 3 bases and 2 bases, with 7 bases remaining between them. The CDR3 coding sequence is TGTGCCAGCAGCTTGGACGTAAACACTGAAGCTTTCTTT. Its translation is CASSLDVNTEAFF.

The table lists this clonotype with many counts. The rearrangement joins TRBV4-1 to TRBJ1-1; the D gene is possibly TRBD1 (5 bases). Germline loops: CDR1 MGHRA, CDR2 YSYEKL. The V end was cut by 0 bases, the J end by 1 base, with 12 bases between. CDR3 length: 16 amino acids. DNA of the CDR3: TGCGCCAGCAGCCAAGACAGGGCTCGCGGGAACACTGAAGCTTTCTTT. Protein: CASSQDRARGNTEAFF.

This clonotype occurred many times. This rearrangement joins TRBV27 to TRBJ1-2; D ambiguous. The CDR3 runs 13 residues. Germline V gives CDR1 MNHEY, CDR2 SMNVEV (reference sequence). The V and J ends lost 4 bases and 2 bases respectively, with 8 bases between them. Here the CDR3 reads CASSWSQNYGYTF. CDR3 DNA sequence: TGTGCCAGCAGTTGGTCACAAAACTATGGCTACACCTTC.

Judged by abundance, this clonotype is medium-sized. The V call is TRBV7-8, the J call TRBJ1-1; D might be TRBD1 (5 bases). With 5 bases removed from V and 7 bases from J, the gap between germline ends came to 14 bases. This CDR3 has 13 residues. Germline V gene lookup returns CDR1 SGHVS and CDR2 FQNEAQ. The CDR3 DNA is TGTGCCAGCAGCATTAGCCGTGGGGGTGAAGCTTTCTTT. This encodes CASSISRGGEAFF.

Many counts were recorded for this clonotype. V and J are TRBV7-8 and TRBJ1-1, with TRBD1 identical over 12 bases. Germline trimming cut 5 bases from V and 6 bases from J; bases unmatched to any gene: 7. CDR1 and CDR2 (germline): SGHVS, FQNEAQ. CDR3 length: 15 amino acids. DNA of the CDR3: TGTGCCAGCAGCCCAAGGGACAGGGGGCTCGCTGAAGCTTTCTTT. Translation: CASSPRDRGLAEAFF. Combining the CDR3 with reference TRBV7-8 and TRBJ1-1 gives the whole variable domain GAGVSQSPRYKVAKRGQDVALRCDPISGHVSLFWYQQALGQGPEFLTYFQNEAQLDKSGLPSDRFFAERPEGSVSTLKIQRTQQEDSAVYLCASSPRDRGLAEAFFGQGTRLTVV.